This T cell receptor (beta chain) was sequenced in a study of cytomegalovirus exposure and HLA in healthy donors. Only in-frame clones appear in the TCRdb table, and some are missing; sequencing was by immunoSEQ multiplex PCR. The sample has about 120,000 clones; 88% are singletons. The germline V gene encodes CDR1 MNHNS and CDR2 SASEGT. CDR3 length equals 15 residues. J lost 4 bases, V lost 5 bases, and 5 bases had no gene match. The donors were in the roughly 130-subject validation cohort; that cohort was separate from the approximately 700-subject first cohort. This chain links TRBV6-1 with TRBJ1-5; TRBD1 matches 10 bases. Sample: PBMCs. This clonotype originated in a woman younger than 30 in good health and CMV-seropositive. CDR3 nucleotide sequence: TGTGCCAGCAGTAGGGACAGGGGAAGTAATCAGCCCCAGCATTTT. Translating gives CASSRDRGSNQPQHF.